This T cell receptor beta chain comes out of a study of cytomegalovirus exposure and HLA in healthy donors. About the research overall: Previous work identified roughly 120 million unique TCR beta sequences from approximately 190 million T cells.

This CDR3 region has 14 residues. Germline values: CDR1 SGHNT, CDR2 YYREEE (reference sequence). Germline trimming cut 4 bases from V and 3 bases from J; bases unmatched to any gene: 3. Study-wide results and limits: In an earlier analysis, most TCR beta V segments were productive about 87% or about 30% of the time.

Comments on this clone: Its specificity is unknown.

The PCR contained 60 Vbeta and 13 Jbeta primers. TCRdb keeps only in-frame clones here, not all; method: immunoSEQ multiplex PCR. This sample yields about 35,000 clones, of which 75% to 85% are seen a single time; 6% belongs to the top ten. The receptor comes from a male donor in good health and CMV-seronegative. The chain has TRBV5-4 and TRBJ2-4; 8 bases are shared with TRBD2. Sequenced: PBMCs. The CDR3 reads CASSPGGGKNIQYF. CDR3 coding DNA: TGTGCCAGCAGCCCCGGGGGGGGCAAAAACATTCAGTACTTC.